The text below deals with one T cell receptor beta chain. Its antigen is currently unknown. The assay was immunoSEQ multiplex PCR, and TCRdb's table has in-frame clones only and misses some. The sample holds over a million clones, roughly 80% seen once. V lost 5 bases to trimming and J lost 8 bases, with 18 bases between them. The CDR3 is made up of 14 amino acids. Per germline, CDR1 SEHNR and CDR2 FQNEAQ (reference sequence). These data belong to a study of shared clonotypes between healthy human individuals. Study-wide results and caveats: Across subsets, estimated richness was generally greater for naive than for memory populations. A few donors showed sharing of around 5.3% of naive CD4 clonotypes.

The clonotype originates from a man aged 18-30 years in good health. The chain uses TRBV7-9 and TRBJ1-2; maybe TRBD1 (5 bases). The sample taken for sequencing was memory CD4+ T cells sorted from blood. The sample's subset: CD45RA-negative fraction. CDR3 loop: CASSPDTEWVGYTF. The CDR3 nucleotides read TGTGCCAGCAGCCCGGACACGGAGTGGGTGGGCTACACCTTC.